The rows below give T cell receptor beta chains drawn from one sample of a study of CD8+ T cells in alopecia areata. Clones were sequenced by immunoSEQ multiplex PCR, and TCRdb holds only the in-frame ones, with some missing. The data show around 140,000 clones, 85% to 90% seen once. The input for sequencing was CD8+ T cells sorted from blood, taken at week 0. The receptors come from a human donor with alopecia areata. Each CDR3 is given with its conserved first and last residue. Each record gives: D gene, clone size, V gene, J gene, CDR3 DNA, CDR3 protein. A D gene is named only where the DNA matches it firmly. Rows may omit the clone size; those that give it use once, few, many or a size class.

d_call: -
clone_size: -
v_call: TRBV19
j_call: TRBJ2-1
cdr3_nt: TGTGCCAGTAGTGCATCGGGGGTGAATGAGCAGTTCTTC
cdr3_aa: CASSASGVNEQFF

d_call: TRBD1
clone_size: -
v_call: TRBV7-6
j_call: TRBJ1-1
cdr3_nt: TGTGCCAGCAGCTTAACTCCGACAGGGCAAGCTTTCTTT
cdr3_aa: CASSLTPTGQAFF

d_call: -
clone_size: -
v_call: TRBV5-1
j_call: TRBJ2-7
cdr3_nt: TGCGCCAGCAGCTATACGGTGGGGGGCGAGCAGTACTTC
cdr3_aa: CASSYTVGGEQYF

d_call: -
clone_size: -
v_call: TRBV6-5
j_call: TRBJ2-7
cdr3_nt: TGTGCCAGCAGTTGGGACGCGCTCTCCGAGCAGTACTTC
cdr3_aa: CASSWDALSEQYF

d_call: TRBD1
clone_size: -
v_call: TRBV15
j_call: TRBJ2-1
cdr3_nt: TGTGCCACCAGCGGGACAGGGGGTGAGCAGTTCTTC
cdr3_aa: CATSGTGGEQFF

d_call: TRBD2
clone_size: once
v_call: TRBV29-1
j_call: TRBJ2-7
cdr3_nt: TGCAGCGTTGAGGGGGGGAGTATCGACGAGCAGTACTTC
cdr3_aa: CSVEGGSIDEQYF

d_call: TRBD1
clone_size: -
v_call: TRBV27
j_call: TRBJ2-7
cdr3_nt: TGTGCCAGCAGTCCGAAGGGCTACAGGGGTTGGACCTACGAGCAGTACTTC
cdr3_aa: CASSPKGYRGWTYEQYF

d_call: -
clone_size: -
v_call: TRBV27
j_call: TRBJ1-6
cdr3_nt: TGTGCCAGCAGTTTTTCCCTTGCGTCGGGAGATTCACCCCTCCACTTT
cdr3_aa: CASSFSLASGDSPLHF

d_call: TRBD1
clone_size: -
v_call: TRBV7-9
j_call: TRBJ2-3
cdr3_nt: TGTGCCAGCAGCTTAGGGTCGACAGGGGGCGGTCTTGATACGCAGTATTTT
cdr3_aa: CASSLGSTGGGLDTQYF

d_call: TRBD1
clone_size: -
v_call: TRBV27
j_call: TRBJ2-7
cdr3_nt: TGTGCCAGCGGGCAGGGGGCGCGTGACGAGCAGTACTTC
cdr3_aa: CASGQGARDEQYF

d_call: -
clone_size: -
v_call: TRBV27
j_call: TRBJ2-3
cdr3_nt: TGTGCCAGCAGTTTTAAGGGCACAGATACGCAGTATTTT
cdr3_aa: CASSFKGTDTQYF

d_call: -
clone_size: -
v_call: TRBV19
j_call: TRBJ1-2
cdr3_nt: TGTGCCACCGCATCGGAGGGCCCTAACTATGGCTACACCTTC
cdr3_aa: CATASEGPNYGYTF

d_call: -
clone_size: -
v_call: TRBV5-6
j_call: TRBJ2-2
cdr3_nt: TGTGCCAGCAGCCCGATGACAGGAGGGACTGGGGAGCTGTTTTTT
cdr3_aa: CASSPMTGGTGELFF

d_call: TRBD1
clone_size: -
v_call: TRBV9
j_call: TRBJ2-1
cdr3_nt: TGTGCCAGCAGCGTGTCACCGGGACAGGGGGCCGCAGGGTCCTACAATGAGCAGTTCTTC
cdr3_aa: CASSVSPGQGAAGSYNEQFF

d_call: -
clone_size: -
v_call: TRBV27
j_call: TRBJ1-1
cdr3_nt: TGTGCCAGCAGTGTGAGGCAGAACACTGAAGCTTTCTTT
cdr3_aa: CASSVRQNTEAFF

d_call: -
clone_size: -
v_call: TRBV6-5
j_call: TRBJ2-1
cdr3_nt: TGTGCCAGCGGGGTTGGTGAGCAGTTCTTC
cdr3_aa: CASGVGEQFF

d_call: -
clone_size: -
v_call: TRBV11-2
j_call: TRBJ2-7
cdr3_nt: TGTGCCAGCAGCCGGCCGTCCCAGGGCTACGAGCAGTACTTC
cdr3_aa: CASSRPSQGYEQYF